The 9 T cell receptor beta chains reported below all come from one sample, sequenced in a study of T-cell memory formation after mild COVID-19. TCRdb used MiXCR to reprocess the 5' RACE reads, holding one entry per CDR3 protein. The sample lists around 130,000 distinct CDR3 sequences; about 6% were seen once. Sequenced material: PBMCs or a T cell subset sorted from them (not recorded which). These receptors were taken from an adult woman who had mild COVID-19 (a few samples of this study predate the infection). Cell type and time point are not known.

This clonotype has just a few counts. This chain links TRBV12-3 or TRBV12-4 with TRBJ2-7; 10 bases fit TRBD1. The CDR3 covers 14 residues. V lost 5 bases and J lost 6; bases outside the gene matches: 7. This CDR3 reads CASSLRDRGSEQYF. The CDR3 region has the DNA TGTGCCAGCAGTCTTCGGGACAGGGGTTCCGAGCAGTACTTC.

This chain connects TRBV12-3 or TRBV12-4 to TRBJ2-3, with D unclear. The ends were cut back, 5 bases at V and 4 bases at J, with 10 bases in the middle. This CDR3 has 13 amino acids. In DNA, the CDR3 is TGTGCCAGCAGTCCGCGTCACCCAGATACGCAGTATTTT. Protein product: CASSPRHPDTQYF.

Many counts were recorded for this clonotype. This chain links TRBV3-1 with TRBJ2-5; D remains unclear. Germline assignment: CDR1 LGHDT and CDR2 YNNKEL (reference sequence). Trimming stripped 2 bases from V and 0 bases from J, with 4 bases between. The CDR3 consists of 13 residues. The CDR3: CASSQKYQETQYF. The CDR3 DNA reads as TGTGCCAGCAGCCAAAAGTACCAAGAGACCCAGTACTTC.

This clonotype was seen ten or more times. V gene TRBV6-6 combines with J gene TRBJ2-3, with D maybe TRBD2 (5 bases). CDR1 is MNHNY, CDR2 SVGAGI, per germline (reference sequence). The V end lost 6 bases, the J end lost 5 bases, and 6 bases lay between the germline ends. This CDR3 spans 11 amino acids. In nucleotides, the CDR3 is TGTGCCAGCAGCCGGGGAGATACGCAGTATTTT. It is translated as CASSRGDTQYF.

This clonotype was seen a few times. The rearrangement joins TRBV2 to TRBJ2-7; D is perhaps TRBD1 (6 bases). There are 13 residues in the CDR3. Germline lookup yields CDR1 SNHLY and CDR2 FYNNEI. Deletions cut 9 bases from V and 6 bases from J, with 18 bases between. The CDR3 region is CASLNFPGAEQYF. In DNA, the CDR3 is TGTGCCAGTCTCAACTTCCCAGGGGCCGAGCAGTACTTC.

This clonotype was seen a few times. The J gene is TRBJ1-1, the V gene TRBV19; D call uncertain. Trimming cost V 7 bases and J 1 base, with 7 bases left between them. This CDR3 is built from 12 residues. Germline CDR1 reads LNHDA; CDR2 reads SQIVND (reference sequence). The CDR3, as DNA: TGTGCCAGTAACGAGGGGAACACTGAAGCTTTCTTT. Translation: CASNEGNTEAFF.

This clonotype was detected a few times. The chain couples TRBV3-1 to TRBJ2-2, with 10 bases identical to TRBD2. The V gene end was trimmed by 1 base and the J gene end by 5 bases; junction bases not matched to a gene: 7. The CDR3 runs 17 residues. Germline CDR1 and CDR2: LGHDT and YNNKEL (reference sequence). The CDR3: CASSQGLAGAGTGELFF. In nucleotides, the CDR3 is TGTGCCAGCAGCCAAGGCCTAGCGGGAGCAGGAACCGGGGAGCTGTTTTTT.

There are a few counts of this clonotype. The CDR3 DNA follows: TGTGCCAGCAGCTTAACCCACCCGGGACAGGGCACAATCTATGGCTACACCTTC. It codes for CASSLTHPGQGTIYGYTF. This rearrangement joins TRBV11-2 to TRBJ1-2, with 9 bases lining up with TRBD1. The length of the CDR3 is 18 residues. The V segment lost 2 bases and the J segment 4 bases; nucleotides outside the gene matches: 14. Germline assignment: CDR1 SGHAT and CDR2 FQNNGV.

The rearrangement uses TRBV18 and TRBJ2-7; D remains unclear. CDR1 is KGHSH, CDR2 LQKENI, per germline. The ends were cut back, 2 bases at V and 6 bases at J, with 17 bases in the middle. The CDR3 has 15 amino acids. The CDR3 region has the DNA TGTGCCAGCTCACCAACTCTTACGGCATCGGGCGAGCAGTACTTC. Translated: CASSPTLTASGEQYF. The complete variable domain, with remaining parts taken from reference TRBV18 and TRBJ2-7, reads NAGVMQNPRHLVRRRGQEARLRCSPMKGHSHVYWYRQLPEEGLKFMVYLQKENIIDESGMPKERFSAEFPKEGPSILRIQQVVRGDSAAYFCASSPTLTASGEQYFGPGTRLTVT.